Shown below are 21 T cell receptor beta chains from a single sample sequenced in a study of cytomegalovirus exposure and HLA in healthy donors. It was with 60 Vbeta and 13 Jbeta primers that the PCR ran. TCRdb's table, derived via immunoSEQ multiplex PCR, lists solely in-frame clones and lacks some. The sample holds around 150,000 clones, around 80% seen once. Material for sequencing was PBMCs. The origin of the receptors is a boy younger than 10 in good health and CMV-seronegative.

The DNA of the CDR3 is TGTGCCAGCAGTACCCGGGACAGGGTGTACAATGAGCAGTTCTTC. Translated, it gives CASSTRDRVYNEQFF. The chain carries TRBV25-1 and TRBJ2-1; 9 bases match TRBD1. CDR1 and CDR2 from the germline V gene are MGHDK and SYGVNS. This CDR3 has 15 residues. The trim removed 5 bases at V and 4 bases at J, leaving 6 bases unmatched.

The genes are TRBV5-8 and TRBJ2-2; D not certain. The CDR3 length is 16 residues. V was trimmed by 0 bases and J by 3 bases, leaving 12 bases between them. Germline V gene sequence: CDR1 SGHTS, CDR2 YDEGEE. DNA of the CDR3: TGTGCCAGCAGCTTGGCCGTCGTGGCAGACACCGGGGAGCTGTTTTTT. Its translation is CASSLAVVADTGELFF.

The V call is TRBV11-2, the J call TRBJ2-7, with 9 bases lining up with TRBD2. With 4 bases clipped from V and 3 bases from J, the junction kept 4 bases outside the gene matches. Germline CDR1 is SGHAT and CDR2 is FQNNGV. The CDR3 runs 14 residues. CDR3 in DNA: TGTGCCAGCAGCTGGACTAGCGACCGCTACGAGCAGTACTTC. This encodes CASSWTSDRYEQYF.

The chain combines TRBV6-1 with TRBJ1-3; D gene ambiguous. The ends were cut back, 2 bases at V and 0 bases at J, with 11 bases in the middle. Germline loops: CDR1 MNHNS, CDR2 SASEGT. The CDR3 consists of 16 residues. CDR3 loop: CASSELGSSSGNTIYF. The CDR3 nucleotides are TGTGCCAGCAGTGAACTGGGGAGCAGCTCTGGAAACACCATATATTTT.

The genes are TRBV28 and TRBJ2-7; unclear D gene. Per germline, CDR1 MDHEN and CDR2 SYDVKM. CDR3 length: 15 residues. V lost 1 base and J 2 bases, leaving 12 bases between the germline ends. The CDR3 loop reads CASSLFLTGTYEQYF. CDR3 nucleotide sequence: TGTGCCAGCAGTTTATTTTTAACTGGTACCTACGAGCAGTACTTC.

CDR3 bases: TGTGCCAGCAGCTTAGATAGCGGAAGCTCCTACAATGAGCAGTTCTTC. Its protein product is CASSLDSGSSYNEQFF. V usage is TRBV7-3 and J usage is TRBJ2-1; perhaps TRBD2 as D (6 bases). V lost 2 bases and J 0 bases, leaving 11 bases between the germline ends. Germline V CDR1 and CDR2: SGHTA, FQGTGA. This CDR3 contains 16 residues.

This clone was counted only a few times. V gene TRBV7-3 combines with J gene TRBJ2-1; unclear D gene. The CDR3 is 13 residues long. Trimming took 5 bases from V and 6 from J, leaving 11 bases between them. Germline V gives CDR1 SGHTA, CDR2 FQGTGA. In DNA, the CDR3 is TGTGCCAGCAGCCCATACGGGTCCAATGAGCAGTTCTTC. Protein: CASSPYGSNEQFF.

This rearrangement joins TRBV2 to TRBJ2-7, with D unresolved. The CDR3 is 11 amino acids. CDR1 SNHLY and CDR2 FYNNEI come from the germline V gene. Trimming took 3 bases from V and 4 from J, leaving 4 bases between them. The CDR3 DNA reads as TGTGCCAGCAGTGATCGGTACGAGCAGTACTTC. Encoded protein: CASSDRYEQYF.

The rearrangement uses TRBV7-9 and TRBJ2-5, with D unresolved. Trimming removed 3 bases from V and 5 bases from J, with 13 bases in between. The germline V gene has CDR1 SEHNR and CDR2 FQNEAQ (reference sequence). This CDR3 comprises 14 residues. DNA for the CDR3: TGTGCCAGCAGCTTCCGCCAAGCCAGGGAGACCCAGTACTTC. This sequence encodes CASSFRQARETQYF.

This chain uses TRBV19 with TRBJ2-1; 11 nucleotides line up with TRBD1. This CDR3 is 16 amino acids long. J gave up 8 bases and V 9 bases, and 15 bases lay outside the gene matches. Germline CDR1 reads LNHDA; CDR2 reads SQIVND (reference sequence). This chain's CDR3 is CASSMDRGRFLHEQFF. The CDR3 DNA follows: TGTGCCAGCTCGATGGACAGGGGGCGATTTCTCCATGAGCAGTTCTTC. Variable domain in full (rest from reference TRBV19 and TRBJ2-1): DGGITQSPKYLFRKEGQNVTLSCEQNLNHDAMYWYRQDPGQGLRLIYYSQIVNDFQKGDIAEGYSVSREKKESFPLTVTSAQKNPTAFYLCASSMDRGRFLHEQFFGPGTRLTVL.

This chain links TRBV19 with TRBJ1-1; D remains unclear. There are 17 residues in the CDR3. Per germline, CDR1 LNHDA and CDR2 SQIVND (reference sequence). V lost 1 base, J lost 0 bases, and 15 bases lay in between. CDR3 coding DNA: TGTGCCAGTAGTATAGCTTTACGACTTAATCTGAACACTGAAGCTTTCTTT. Translating it yields CASSIALRLNLNTEAFF.

The gene calls are TRBV14 and TRBJ2-1; 8 nucleotides line up with TRBD2. The V and J ends lost 3 bases and 2 bases, in that order; junction bases with no gene match: 12. The CDR3 length is 18 residues. Per the germline V gene, CDR1 is SGHDN and CDR2 is FVKESK. The CDR3, as DNA: TGTGCCAGCAGCCAGGGGATTAAGCGGGAGAAAGCCTACAATGAGCAGTTCTTC. Residues: CASSQGIKREKAYNEQFF.

This clone showed up just a few times. CDR3 coding DNA: TGTGCCATCACGCCTTCGGGTAACACTGAAGCTTTCTTT. It specifies CAITPSGNTEAFF. This sequence joins TRBV10-3 and TRBJ1-1, with D unresolved. Per germline, CDR1 ENHRY and CDR2 SYGVKD. Trimming left V 7 bases short and J 2 bases short, with 11 bases between. The CDR3 spans 13 residues.

V is TRBV4-1 and J is TRBJ2-3; weak D call: TRBD1 (6 bases). The germline gives CDR1 MGHRA, CDR2 YSYEKL. V gave up 3 bases and J gave up 1 base, with 14 bases separating them. The CDR3 runs to 16 residues. In DNA, the CDR3 is TGCGCCAGCAGCCATGAAACGAGACAGGGCACAGATACGCAGTATTTT. This sequence encodes CASSHETRQGTDTQYF.

This chain uses TRBV2 with TRBJ2-1; a weak D match, TRBD2 (6 bases). V lost 6 bases, J lost 4 bases, and 13 bases lay in between. This CDR3 is built from 14 residues. CDR1 SNHLY and CDR2 FYNNEI come from the germline V gene. DNA of the CDR3: TGTGCCAGCAGGCGGGACTTGCAGTACAATGAGCAGTTCTTC. This translates into CASRRDLQYNEQFF.

A few counts support this clone. The V call is TRBV7-3, the J call TRBJ1-2; D gene ambiguous. The ends were cut back, 1 base at V and 1 base at J, with 10 bases in the middle. The CDR3 contains 15 residues. From germline, CDR1 is SGHTA and CDR2 FQGTGA. The CDR3 DNA reads as TGTGCCAGCAGCTTAAATCGGGGAGGTAACTATGGCTACACCTTC. This translates into CASSLNRGGNYGYTF.

The chain has TRBV11-3 and TRBJ2-7; 13 positions agree with TRBD2. This CDR3 region has 16 residues. In germline, CDR1 is SGHNT, CDR2 YENEEA. Unmatched junction bases numbered 7, after V lost 1 base and J lost 7 bases. The CDR3 reads CASSLAGLAGVREQYF. The CDR3 region has the DNA TGTGCCAGCAGCTTAGCCGGACTAGCGGGAGTGCGAGAGCAGTACTTC.

This chain joins TRBV6-5 and TRBJ1-2; no reliable D call. V was shortened by 4 bases and J by 1 base, with 10 bases between the two germline ends. This CDR3 region has 14 residues. Germline V gene lookup returns CDR1 MNHEY and CDR2 SVGAGI. The CDR3 here is CASSSGNYNYGYTF. Here the CDR3 DNA reads TGTGCCAGCAGTTCCGGGAACTATAACTATGGCTACACCTTC.

The chain joins TRBV5-4 to TRBJ2-2; 9 bases line up with TRBD1. From germline, CDR1 is SGHNT and CDR2 YYREEE (reference sequence). Germline trimming cut 4 bases from V and 0 bases from J; bases unmatched to any gene: 4. CDR3 length: 16 residues. CDR3 loop: CASSPWDRANTGELFF. In nucleotides, the CDR3 is TGTGCCAGCAGCCCGTGGGACAGGGCGAACACCGGGGAGCTGTTTTTT.

V usage is TRBV11-3 and J usage is TRBJ2-7; no reliable D call. The germline V and J ends were trimmed by 5 bases and 3 bases, with 8 bases remaining between them. The germline V gene encodes CDR1 SGHNT and CDR2 YENEEA. The CDR3 runs to 12 residues. The CDR3, as DNA: TGTGCCAGCAGCCTACTATTCTACGAGCAGTACTTC. This codes for CASSLLFYEQYF.

V gene TRBV5-4 combines with J gene TRBJ2-1; 13 bases map to TRBD2. CDR3 length: 15 amino acids. Germline lookup yields CDR1 SGHNT and CDR2 YYREEE (reference sequence). J lost 10 bases, V lost 4 bases, and 8 bases had no gene match. CDR3 coding DNA: TGTGCCAGCAGCCCTTGGACTAGCGGGAGAGACGAGCAGTTCTTC. Residues: CASSPWTSGRDEQFF.